What follows are 27 T cell receptor beta chains derived from one specimen sequenced in a study of T cell responses to AZD1222 COVID-19 vaccine. Some clones are missing from TCRdb's copy, which holds only in-frame ones; the method was immunoSEQ multiplex PCR. The sample lists approximately 81,000 clones, 75% to 95% occurring once. Sequences were derived from peripheral blood, sampled on day 0 of MenACWY control vaccination. All receptors derive from an adult in good health.

J is TRBJ1-5 and V is TRBV12-3 or TRBV12-4; tentatively, D is TRBD1 (5 bases). The V end was cut by 5 bases, the J end by 8 bases, with 7 bases between. The CDR3 spans 11 residues. CDR3 in amino acids: CASSRGEPQHF. The CDR3 DNA is TGTGCCAGCAGTCGAGGGGAGCCCCAGCATTTT.

This clone occurred once. The chain carries TRBV5-6 and TRBJ1-2, with 7 bases fitting TRBD1. Per the germline V gene, CDR1 is SGHDT and CDR2 is YYEEEE. The CDR3 is 14 residues long. V lost 0 bases to trimming and J lost 2 bases; unmatched junction nucleotides: 1. CDR3 bases: TGTGCCAGCAGCTTGGTGGACAGGAACTATGGCTACACCTTC. Encoded protein: CASSLVDRNYGYTF.

The chain carries TRBV5-1 and TRBJ1-2, with TRBD1 matching over 7 bases. With 4 bases clipped from V and 7 bases from J, the junction kept 10 bases outside the gene matches. The CDR3 has 14 residues. Germline V gene lookup returns CDR1 SGHRS and CDR2 YFSETQ. DNA of the CDR3: TGCGCCAGCAGCGATCCAGGGGACAGTCTTGGCTACACCTTC. Its translation: CASSDPGDSLGYTF.

This chain joins TRBV6-5 and TRBJ1-5; maybe TRBD1 (5 bases). This CDR3 is built from 13 residues. Germline loops: CDR1 MNHEY, CDR2 SVGAGI. The V end was cut by 7 bases, the J end by 7 bases, with 14 bases between. The chain's CDR3 is CASTPQGGQPQHF. The CDR3 DNA sequence: TGTGCCAGCACCCCTCAGGGAGGACAGCCCCAGCATTTT.

The rearrangement joins TRBV27 to TRBJ2-1; 11 nucleotides align to TRBD2. V shed 5 bases, J shed 7 bases, and the junction held 13 bases outside the gene matches. The CDR3 is 17 residues long. The germline gives CDR1 MNHEY, CDR2 SMNVEV (reference sequence). The CDR3 sequence is CASSPQSSGRAGNEQFF. CDR3 DNA sequence: TGTGCCAGCAGTCCTCAGAGTAGCGGGAGGGCCGGAAATGAGCAGTTCTTC.

The chain is built from TRBV6-5 and TRBJ2-3; D not certain. Germline V CDR1 and CDR2: MNHEY, SVGAGI. This CDR3 region has 10 residues. The ends were cut back, 9 bases at V and 7 bases at J, with 8 bases in the middle. The chain's CDR3 is CASGVYTQYF. In DNA form, the CDR3 reads TGTGCCAGTGGGGTGTATACGCAGTATTTT.

V gene TRBV7-2 combines with J gene TRBJ1-5; TRBD1 agrees at 7 bases. The CDR3 runs 14 residues. V shed 5 bases and J 4 bases; nucleotides not matched to a gene: 5. Germline CDR1 and CDR2: SGHTA and FQGNSA. The CDR3 region has the DNA TGTGCCAGCAGCAACAGACAGGGAAATCAGCCCCAGCATTTT. Translation: CASSNRQGNQPQHF.

This sequence joins TRBV7-9 and TRBJ1-2; D gene unclear. The CDR3 length is 12 residues. CDR1 is SEHNR, CDR2 FQNEAQ, per germline (reference sequence). V was pared by 4 bases and J by 7 bases, with 10 bases between. The CDR3 reads CASSSEVGGYTF. The CDR3, as DNA: TGTGCCAGCAGCTCGGAGGTTGGTGGCTACACCTTC.

This clone occurred once. This rearrangement joins TRBV3-1 (or the pseudogene TRBV3-2) to TRBJ1-4; D gene unclear. Trimming removed 4 bases at V and 4 bases at J, with 7 bases between. This CDR3 has 13 residues. Germline CDR1 LGHDT, CDR2 YNNKEL (reference sequence). The CDR3 loop is CASSPWDNEKLFF. The CDR3 DNA reads as TGTGCCAGCAGCCCCTGGGATAATGAAAAACTGTTTTTT.

This chain connects TRBV7-9 to TRBJ1-1; no firm D call. CDR1 SEHNR and CDR2 FQNEAQ come from the germline V gene (reference sequence). V was pared by 5 bases and J by 2 bases, with 9 bases between. The CDR3 covers 13 residues. CDR3 residues: CASSIEGNTEAFF. CDR3 DNA sequence: TGTGCCAGCAGCATTGAGGGAAACACTGAAGCTTTCTTT.

This clone came up a few times. J is TRBJ1-2 and V is TRBV6-2 or TRBV6-3, with D possibly matching TRBD1 (6 bases). The V end was cut by 6 bases, the J end by 9 bases, with 20 bases between. CDR1 is MNHEY and CDR2 is SVGEGT in the germline V gene. This CDR3 has 14 residues. CDR3: CASSRQSDGGSYTF. CDR3 nucleotide sequence: TGTGCCAGCAGCAGACAGTCGGACGGGGGCAGCTACACCTTC.

The V call is TRBV2, the J call TRBJ2-3; TRBD1 matches at 8 bases. Trimming removed 4 bases from V and 2 bases from J; junction bases left unmatched: 2. CDR1 is SNHLY, CDR2 FYNNEI, per germline. The CDR3 runs to 14 residues. DNA of the CDR3: TGTGCCAGCAGTGGGACAGGGCCCACAGATACGCAGTATTTT. Translated, it gives CASSGTGPTDTQYF.

J is TRBJ1-5 and V is TRBV28, with D tentatively TRBD1 (6 bases). The length of the CDR3 is 15 residues. Germline CDR1 MDHEN, CDR2 SYDVKM. V gave up 5 bases and J gave up 4 bases, with 15 bases separating them. In DNA, the CDR3 is TGTGCCAGCAGTCGGCAGGGTCAGGGGAATCAGCCCCAGCATTTT. This sequence encodes CASSRQGQGNQPQHF.

V gene TRBV6-5 combines with J gene TRBJ2-7; D possibly matches TRBD1 or TRBD2 (5 bases each). The CDR3 length is 13 residues. The V and J ends lost 8 bases and 6 bases respectively, with 17 bases between them. Germline V gene sequence: CDR1 MNHEY, CDR2 SVGAGI. The CDR3 nucleotides are TGTGCCAGCTCCGAAGTTTGGGGACGCGAGCAGTACTTC. Protein sequence: CASSEVWGREQYF.

The chain links TRBV7-2 to TRBJ1-4, with a possible D match to TRBD1 (6 bases). Per germline, CDR1 SGHTA and CDR2 FQGNSA. Trimming left V 1 base short and J 6 bases short, with 12 bases between. The CDR3 has 15 residues. CDR3 sequence (DNA): TGTGCCAGCAGCTTAGATACAGGGAGCTATGAAAAACTGTTTTTT. It translates to CASSLDTGSYEKLFF.

This clone was detected once. The gene calls are TRBV7-2 and TRBJ1-2; D is uncertain. The V gene lost 5 bases and the J gene lost 6 bases, with 7 bases spanning the gap. The V gene's germline CDR1 is SGHTA and CDR2 FQGNSA. CDR3 length: 11 residues. The CDR3 bases are TGTGCCAGCAGCGCCAGGAATGGCTACACCTTC. It yields the protein CASSARNGYTF.

A few counts support this clone. The rearrangement joins TRBV7-9 to TRBJ2-1; tentatively, D is TRBD1 or TRBD2 (6 bases each). Germline-derived CDR1 and CDR2 are SEHNR and FQNEAQ (reference sequence). This CDR3 has 18 amino acids. V lost 4 bases and J lost 7, with 26 bases in between. CDR3 amino acids: CASSSSRWWGARRNEQFF. CDR3 sequence (DNA): TGTGCCAGCAGCTCGTCCCGCTGGTGGGGGGCCAGAAGGAATGAGCAGTTCTTC.

V is TRBV3-1 (or the pseudogene TRBV3-2) and J is TRBJ1-2; D unclear. Germline V CDR1 and CDR2: LGHDT, YNNKEL (reference sequence). This CDR3 comprises 13 residues. V gave up 4 bases and J gave up 1 base, with 7 bases separating them. The CDR3: CASSPAVNYGYTF. CDR3 in DNA: TGTGCCAGCAGCCCCGCCGTTAACTATGGCTACACCTTC.

The chain links TRBV7-8 to TRBJ2-4; D might be TRBD1 (6 bases). V lost 4 bases and J 7 bases, leaving 23 bases between the germline ends. Germline loops: CDR1 SGHVS, CDR2 FQNEAQ. The CDR3 extends over 17 amino acids. The CDR3 region is CASSSKLTGYERNIQYF. For the CDR3, the DNA is TGTGCCAGCAGCTCCAAACTCACAGGGTATGAGAGGAACATTCAGTACTTC.

This clone appeared once. The chain joins TRBV18 to TRBJ1-1, with D possibly being TRBD1 (6 bases). The V end was cut by 4 bases, the J end by 1 base, with 16 bases between. This CDR3 contains 16 residues. Germline V gene lookup returns CDR1 KGHSH and CDR2 LQKENI. The CDR3 DNA follows: TGTGCCAGCTCACGGGCCCCGCCAGGGGCGAACACTGAAGCTTTCTTT. Translation: CASSRAPPGANTEAFF.

This clone has only a few counts. V is TRBV7-9 and J is TRBJ1-2; 7 bases fit TRBD1. The CDR3 loop spans 13 amino acids. From germline, CDR1 is SEHNR and CDR2 FQNEAQ (reference sequence). V lost 5 bases and J lost 3; bases outside the gene matches: 3. This CDR3 is CASSRGQDYGYTF. The CDR3 coding sequence is TGTGCCAGCAGCCGTGGACAGGACTATGGCTACACCTTC.

The rearrangement links TRBV20-1 to TRBJ2-1; D not certain. V was clipped by 3 bases and J by 9 bases, with 9 bases between them. In germline, CDR1 is DFQATT, CDR2 SNEGSKA (reference sequence). The CDR3 length is 11 residues. The CDR3 is CSARERFEQFF. The CDR3 region has the DNA TGCAGTGCTAGGGAGAGGTTTGAGCAGTTCTTC.

The genes are TRBV5-1 and TRBJ1-3; 8 bases line up with TRBD1. J was trimmed by 7 bases and V by 0 bases; bases with no gene match: 9. Germline assignment: CDR1 SGHRS and CDR2 YFSETQ. There are 16 residues in the CDR3. Here the CDR3 reads CASSLGEDRASNTIYF. In DNA, the CDR3 is TGCGCCAGCAGCTTGGGAGAGGACAGGGCGAGTAACACCATATATTTT.

This clone showed up just once. The J gene is TRBJ2-1, the V gene TRBV7-2; TRBD2 aligns across 9 bases. The CDR3 loop spans 14 amino acids. From germline, CDR1 is SGHTA and CDR2 FQGNSA. The ends lost 7 bases at V and 4 bases at J; junction bases unmatched: 5. This CDR3 reads CASKFSGSYNEQFF. The CDR3 nucleotides are TGTGCCAGCAAGTTTAGCGGGAGTTACAATGAGCAGTTCTTC. Complete variable domain (other parts from reference TRBV7-2 and TRBJ2-1): GAGVSQSPSNKVTEKGKDVELRCDPISGHTALYWYRQSLGQGLEFLIYFQGNSAPDKSGLPSDRFSAERTGGSVSTLTIQRTQQEDSAVYLCASKFSGSYNEQFFGPGTRLTVL.

This chain uses TRBV5-1 with TRBJ2-3, with a possible D match to TRBD1 (5 bases). The CDR3 has 15 residues. Germline assignment: CDR1 SGHRS and CDR2 YFSETQ. V lost 3 bases, J lost 4 bases, and 15 bases lay in between. CDR3 sequence reads: CASSSLRASPDTQYF. DNA of the CDR3: TGCGCCAGCAGCTCGCTCAGGGCTTCGCCAGATACGCAGTATTTT.

V usage is TRBV28 and J usage is TRBJ2-2; D is undetermined. The germline V gene has CDR1 MDHEN and CDR2 SYDVKM. This CDR3 has 13 amino acids. V lost 6 bases and J 3 bases, leaving 8 bases between the germline ends. CDR3 sequence: CASRPSYTGELFF. CDR3 DNA sequence: TGTGCCAGCAGACCCTCGTACACCGGGGAGCTGTTTTTT.

The chain is built from TRBV28 and TRBJ1-1; D gene unclear. V lost 7 bases and J lost 4, with 13 bases in between. Germline loops: CDR1 MDHEN, CDR2 SYDVKM. The CDR3 loop spans 13 amino acids. As DNA, the CDR3 is TGTGCCAGCACCGTTCCAGAAACCACTGAAGCTTTCTTT. Residues: CASTVPETTEAFF.